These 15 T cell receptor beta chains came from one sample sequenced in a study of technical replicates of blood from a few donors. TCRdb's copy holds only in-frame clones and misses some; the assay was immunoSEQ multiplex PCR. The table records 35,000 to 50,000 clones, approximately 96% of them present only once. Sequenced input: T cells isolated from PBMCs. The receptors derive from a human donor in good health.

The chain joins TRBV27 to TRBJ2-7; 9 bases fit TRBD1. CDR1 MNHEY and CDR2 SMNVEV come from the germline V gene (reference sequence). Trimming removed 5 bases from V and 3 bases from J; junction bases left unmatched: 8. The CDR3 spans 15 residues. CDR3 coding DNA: TGTGCCAGCAGTCCCAACTGGACAGGGGACTACGAGCAGTACTTC. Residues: CASSPNWTGDYEQYF.

The CDR3 DNA reads TGTGCCATCAGTGATACAGGGTTCGAGCAGTACTTC. This gives the protein CAISDTGFEQYF. This rearrangement joins TRBV10-3 to TRBJ2-7, with D possibly matching TRBD1 (6 bases). Germline-derived CDR1 and CDR2 are ENHRY and SYGVKD. V lost 3 bases and J lost 6, with 9 bases in between. CDR3 length equals 12 residues.

CDR3 in DNA: TGTGCCAGCAGTTCCCGGACAGATGGCTACACCTTC. Protein product: CASSSRTDGYTF. This rearrangement joins TRBV6-5 to TRBJ1-2; tentatively, D is TRBD1 (6 bases). The CDR3 is 12 amino acids. Between the trimmed V and J ends, which lost 4 bases and 6 bases, there was a span of 9 bases. Germline CDR1 is MNHEY and CDR2 is SVGAGI.

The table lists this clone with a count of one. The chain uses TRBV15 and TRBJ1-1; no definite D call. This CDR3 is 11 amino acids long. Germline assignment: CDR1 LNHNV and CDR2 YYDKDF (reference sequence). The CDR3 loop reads CDSTGYTEAFF. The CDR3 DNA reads TGTGACTCCACGGGGTACACTGAAGCTTTCTTT.

For the CDR3, the DNA is TGTGCCTGGAACACAGGGGAACCACTCTATGCTTTCTTT. As protein: CAWNTGEPLYAFF. The chain joins TRBV30 to TRBJ1-1; 7 positions agree with TRBD1. Trimming cost V 4 bases and J 11 bases; bases outside gene matches: 13. Germline CDR1 GTSNPN, CDR2 SVGIG (reference sequence). The CDR3 sequence is 13 residues long.

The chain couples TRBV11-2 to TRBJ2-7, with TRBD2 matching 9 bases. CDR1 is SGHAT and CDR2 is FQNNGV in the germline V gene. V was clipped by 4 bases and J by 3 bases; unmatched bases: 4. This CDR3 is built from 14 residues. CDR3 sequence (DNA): TGTGCCAGCAGCTCTCTAGCGGGACACTACGAGCAGTACTTC. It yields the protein CASSSLAGHYEQYF.

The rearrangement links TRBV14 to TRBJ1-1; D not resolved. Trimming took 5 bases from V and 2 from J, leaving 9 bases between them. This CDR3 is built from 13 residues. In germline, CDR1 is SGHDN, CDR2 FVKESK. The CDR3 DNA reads TGTGCCAGCAGCGTTCAGACTAACACTGAAGCTTTCTTT. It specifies CASSVQTNTEAFF.

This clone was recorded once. The CDR3 protein is CAWKTQGAVGYTF. Here the CDR3 DNA reads TGTGCCTGGAAGACCCAGGGGGCGGTTGGCTACACCTTC. The gene calls are TRBV30 and TRBJ1-2; 8 bases are shared with TRBD1. CDR1 is GTSNPN, CDR2 SVGIG, per germline (reference sequence). V shed 4 bases and J 7 bases; nucleotides not matched to a gene: 8. This CDR3 is 13 amino acids long.

The CDR3 sequence: CAAQGNSGEMAGELFF. The CDR3 DNA sequence: TGTGCCGCGCAAGGAAATAGCGGGGAGATGGCCGGGGAGCTGTTTTTT. V gene TRBV10-3 combines with J gene TRBJ2-2, with TRBD2 identical over 8 bases. Germline V lookup: CDR1 ENHRY, CDR2 SYGVKD. The CDR3 totals 16 residues. J lost 6 bases, V lost 11 bases, and 17 bases had no gene match.

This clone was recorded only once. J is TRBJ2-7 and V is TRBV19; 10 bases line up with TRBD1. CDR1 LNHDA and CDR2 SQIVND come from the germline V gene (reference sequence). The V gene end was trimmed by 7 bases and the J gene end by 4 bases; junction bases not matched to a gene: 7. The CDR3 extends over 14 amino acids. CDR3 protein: CASMSTGGRYEQYF. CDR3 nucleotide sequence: TGTGCCAGTATGTCGACAGGGGGCAGATACGAGCAGTACTTC.

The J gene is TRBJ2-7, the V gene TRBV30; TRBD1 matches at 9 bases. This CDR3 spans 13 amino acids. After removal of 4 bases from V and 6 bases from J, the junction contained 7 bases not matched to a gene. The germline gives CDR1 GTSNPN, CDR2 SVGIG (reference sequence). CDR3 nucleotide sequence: TGTGCCTGGAAGGGGACAGGGTTTGGCGAGCAGTACTTC. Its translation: CAWKGTGFGEQYF.

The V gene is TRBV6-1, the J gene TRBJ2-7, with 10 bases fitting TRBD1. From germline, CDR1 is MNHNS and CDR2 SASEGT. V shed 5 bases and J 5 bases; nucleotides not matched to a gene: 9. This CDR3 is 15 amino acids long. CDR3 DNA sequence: TGTGCCAGCAGTAGAATGACAGGGGGCGCGGACGAGCAGTACTTC. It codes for CASSRMTGGADEQYF.

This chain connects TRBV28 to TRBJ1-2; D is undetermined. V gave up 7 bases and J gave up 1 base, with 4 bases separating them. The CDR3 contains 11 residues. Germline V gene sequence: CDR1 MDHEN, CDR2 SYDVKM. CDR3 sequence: CASTNNYGYTF. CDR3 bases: TGTGCCAGCACCAATAACTATGGCTACACCTTC.

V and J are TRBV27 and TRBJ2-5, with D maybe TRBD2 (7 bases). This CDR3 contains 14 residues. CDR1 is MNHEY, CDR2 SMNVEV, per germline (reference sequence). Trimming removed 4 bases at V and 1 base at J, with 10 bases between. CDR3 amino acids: CASSWGGPQETQYF. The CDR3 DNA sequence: TGTGCCAGCAGTTGGGGGGGGCCCCAAGAGACCCAGTACTTC.

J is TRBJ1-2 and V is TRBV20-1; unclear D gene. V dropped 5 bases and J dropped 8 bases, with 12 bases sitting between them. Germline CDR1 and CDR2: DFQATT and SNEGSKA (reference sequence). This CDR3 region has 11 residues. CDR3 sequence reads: CSASSGHGYTF. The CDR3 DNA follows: TGCAGTGCTTCCTCGGGTCACGGCTACACCTTC.